Listed below are T cell receptor beta chains from one sample, sequenced in a study of tumor-infiltrating lymphocytes in oesophageal squamous cell carcinoma. Using its own MiXCR run on the PCR reads, TCRdb lists one record per CDR3 protein. The data show fewer than 20,000 distinct CDR3 sequences, over 40% seen once. The sample taken for sequencing was normal esophageal tissue next to the tumor. These receptors were taken from a female donor with esophageal squamous cell carcinoma. CDR3s include the opening cysteine and the closing phenylalanine or tryptophan. D genes are given only for firm matches. Size is omitted from some rows. Given values are once, few, many or a class for expanded clones.

J gene,V gene,D gene,clone size,CDR3 DNA,CDR3 protein
TRBJ2-7,TRBV7-3,NA,NA,TGTGCCAGCAGCGTATGGGACGGAGCCCAGCAGTACTTC,CASSVWDGAQQYF
TRBJ2-4,TRBV10-1,TRBD1,NA,TGCGCCAGCAGTGACCCCAGTGACAGGGGAGGCATTCAGTACTTC,CASSDPSDRGGIQYF
TRBJ2-5,TRBV6-1,TRBD2,many,TGTGCCAGCAGGGCCAGATGGGGGGGCCAAGAGACCCAGTACTTC,CASRARWGGQETQYF
TRBJ1-5,TRBV2,NA,NA,TGTGCCAGCACCATGGGGGGGACTGAAGGTCAGCCCCAGCATTTT,CASTMGGTEGQPQHF
TRBJ2-5,TRBV6-1,TRBD2,NA,TGTGCCAGCAGGATGAGCGGGGGGCTCCAAGAGACCCAGTACTTC,CASRMSGGLQETQYF
TRBJ2-3,TRBV7-2,NA,NA,TGTGCCAGCAGCTTAGGGGTAGCGGTCACAGATACGCAGTATTTT,CASSLGVAVTDTQYF
TRBJ2-1,TRBV12-3/TRBV12-4,TRBD1,NA,TGTGCCAGCAGTGGTCAGGGACAGGGGATCAATGAGCAGTTCTTC,CASSGQGQGINEQFF
TRBJ1-1,TRBV12-3/TRBV12-4,NA,many,TGTGCCAGCACCCATACGACCCTGGGGGGACCCACTGAAGCTTTCTTT,CASTHTTLGGPTEAFF
TRBJ2-3,TRBV5-6,NA,once,TGTGCCAGCACCATCGGCCCGCAGTCAGGTACGCAGTATTTT,CASTIGPQSGTQYF
TRBJ2-7,TRBV15,TRBD2,NA,TGTGCCACCAGCAGATCCCTGGGACTAGCGGGGGGAGGGGATGAGCAGTACTTC,CATSRSLGLAGGGDEQYF
TRBJ2-5,TRBV7-2,TRBD1,NA,TGTGCCAGCAGCTCGATAGGGACAGTACAGGGAGCTGAGCAGTACTTC,CASSSIGTVQGAEQYF
TRBJ2-1,TRBV7-6,TRBD2,NA,TGTGCCAGCGGGGAGGCGGGAGGAAACTACAATGAGCAGTTCTTC,CASGEAGGNYNEQFF
TRBJ1-1,TRBV28,NA,NA,TGTGCCAGCAGCTTAGGGACCCCGGGAGCTTTCTTT,CASSLGTPGAFF
TRBJ2-6,TRBV7-2,NA,NA,TGTGCCAGCAGCCCCCCTGCTGGGGCCAACGTCCTGACTTTC,CASSPPAGANVLTF
TRBJ2-1,TRBV7-2,NA,NA,TGTGCCAGCAGCTTTGAACGTAATGAGCAGTTCTTC,CASSFERNEQFF
TRBJ2-5,TRBV11-1,NA,many,TGTGCCAGCAGCCCGGGGACACTGGGAACACAAGAGACCCAGTACTTC,CASSPGTLGTQETQYF
TRBJ2-7,TRBV7-9,TRBD2,few,TGTGCCAGCAGCCTACTAGCGGCGAACACCGGGGAGCTGTACTTC,CASSLLAANTGELYF
TRBJ1-6,TRBV2,TRBD1,many,TGTGCCAGCAGTTTAAGGACAGGAAATAATTCACCCCTCCACTTT,CASSLRTGNNSPLHF
TRBJ2-7,TRBV6-5,NA,NA,TGTGCCAGCAGTTATTATCACCGGACAGACGAGCAGTACTTC,CASSYYHRTDEQYF
TRBJ2-7,TRBV12-3/TRBV12-4,NA,medium-sized,TGTGCCAGCAGCCCCACTCAGGTCGGGGAGAACAAGCAGTACTTC,CASSPTQVGENKQYF
TRBJ2-7,TRBV7-6,TRBD2,NA,TGTGCTAGCAGCTATTCTAGCGGGAGGGCATCCTACGAGCAGTACTTC,CASSYSSGRASYEQYF
TRBJ2-5,TRBV6-6,NA,few,TGTGCCAGCAGTTACTCGATCTGGGGGACCCAGTACTTC,CASSYSIWGTQYF
TRBJ2-1,TRBV14,TRBD2,NA,TGTGCCAGCAGCCCCCAAAGTTTAGCGGGGTTATACTACAATGAGCAGTTCTTC,CASSPQSLAGLYYNEQFF
TRBJ2-1,TRBV7-3,NA,many,TGTGCCAGCAGTCCTCGCGAGGCGGAAGGCGATGAGCAGTTCTTC,CASSPREAEGDEQFF